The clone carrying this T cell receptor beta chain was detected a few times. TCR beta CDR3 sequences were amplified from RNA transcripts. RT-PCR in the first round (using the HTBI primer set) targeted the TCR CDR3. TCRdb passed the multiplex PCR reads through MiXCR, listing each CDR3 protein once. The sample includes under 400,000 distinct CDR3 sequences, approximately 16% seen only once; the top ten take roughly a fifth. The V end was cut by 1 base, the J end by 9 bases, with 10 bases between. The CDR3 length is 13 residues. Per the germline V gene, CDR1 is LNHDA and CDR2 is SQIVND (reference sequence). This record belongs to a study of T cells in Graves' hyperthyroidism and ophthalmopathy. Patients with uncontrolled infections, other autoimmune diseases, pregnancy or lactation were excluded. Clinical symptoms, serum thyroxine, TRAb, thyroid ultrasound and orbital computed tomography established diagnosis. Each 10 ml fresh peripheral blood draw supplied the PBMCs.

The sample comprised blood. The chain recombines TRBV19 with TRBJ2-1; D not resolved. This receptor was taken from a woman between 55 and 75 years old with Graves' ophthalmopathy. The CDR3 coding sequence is TGTGCCAGTAGTATAGGCATGGACGGTGAGCAGTTCTTC. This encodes CASSIGMDGEQFF.